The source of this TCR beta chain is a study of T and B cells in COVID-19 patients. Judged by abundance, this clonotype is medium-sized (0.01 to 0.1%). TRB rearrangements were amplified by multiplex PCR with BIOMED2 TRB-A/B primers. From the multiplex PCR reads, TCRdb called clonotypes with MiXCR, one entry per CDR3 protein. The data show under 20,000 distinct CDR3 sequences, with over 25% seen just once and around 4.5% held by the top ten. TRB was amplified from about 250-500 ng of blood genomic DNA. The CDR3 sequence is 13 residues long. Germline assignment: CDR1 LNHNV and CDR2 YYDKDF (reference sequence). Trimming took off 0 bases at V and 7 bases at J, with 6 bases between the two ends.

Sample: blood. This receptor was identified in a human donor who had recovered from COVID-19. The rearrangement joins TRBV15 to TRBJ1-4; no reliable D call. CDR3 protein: CATSRDTGEKLFF. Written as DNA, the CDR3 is TGTGCCACCAGCAGAGATACGGGTGAAAAACTGTTTTTT.